Below are 6 T cell receptor beta chains sequenced from a single sample in a study of vaccination and CD4 T cells after COVID-19. Their target antigens are unknown. The study sequenced cultured CD4+ T cell DNA using the Oncomine TCR Beta short-read assay. Via MiXCR, TCRdb re-called the PCR reads, giving one row per CDR3 protein. The sample has 15,000 or so distinct CDR3 sequences, about half seen once; the top ten hold roughly 25%. Treatment of the sample: approximately nine-day PBMC culture with coronavirus spike peptide pools or control peptides (ViraFEST assay). The sample was cultured CD4+ T cells from blood, taken after SARS-CoV-2 vaccination. The receptors originated from a human donor with COVID-19.

This chain links TRBV27 with TRBJ2-7, with D possibly TRBD2 on 7 matching bases. Trimming shortened V by 6 bases and J by 7 bases, and 22 bases separated the two germline ends. The CDR3 consists of 15 residues. Germline V gene data show CDR1 as MNHEY and CDR2 as SMNVEV (reference sequence). CDR3 loop: CASSRGAGLVGEQYF. CDR3 nucleotide sequence: TGTGCCAGCAGCCGGGGGGCAGGGCTTGTAGGGGAGCAGTACTTC.

The rearrangement links TRBV7-9 to TRBJ2-5; D is unresolved. V lost 5 bases to trimming and J lost 3 bases, with 10 bases between them. Per germline, CDR1 SEHNR and CDR2 FQNEAQ (reference sequence). The CDR3 is 13 residues long. The CDR3 DNA follows: TGTGCCAGCAGCCTAGACATTGAAGAGACCCAGTACTTC. Protein: CASSLDIEETQYF.

The rearrangement links TRBV15 to TRBJ2-1; 11 bases agree with TRBD2. V was clipped by 1 base and J by 10 bases; unmatched bases: 9. This CDR3 has 16 amino acids. Germline-derived CDR1 and CDR2 are LNHNV and YYDKDF (reference sequence). CDR3 coding DNA: TGTGCCACCAGCAGAGGTGATAGCGGGGGGGCGGAGGAGCAGTTCTTC. This sequence encodes CATSRGDSGGAEEQFF. The entire variable domain, with the rest obtained from reference TRBV15 and TRBJ2-1, is as follows: DAMVIQNPRYQVTQFGKPVTLSCSQTLNHNVMYWYQQKSSQAPKLLFHYYDKDFNNEADTPDNFQSRRPNTSFCFLDIRSPGLGDTAMYLCATSRGDSGGAEEQFFGPGTRLTVL.

J is TRBJ2-3 and V is TRBV7-9, with a weak D call TRBD1 (6 bases). The CDR3 has 14 residues. Germline CDR1 reads SEHNR; CDR2 reads FQNEAQ (reference sequence). Trimming stripped 5 bases from V and 1 base from J, with 10 bases between. The CDR3 is CASSQDSRTDTQYF. The CDR3 coding sequence is TGTGCCAGCAGCCAGGACAGTCGCACAGATACGCAGTATTTT.

Only a few counts were recorded for this clonotype. This chain connects TRBV20-1 to TRBJ1-1; no firm D call. The CDR3 has 14 residues. Germline V lookup: CDR1 DFQATT, CDR2 SNEGSKA (reference sequence). V shed 2 bases and J shed 1 base, with 11 bases lying between them. The CDR3 loop reads CSARREPSNTEAFF. The CDR3 DNA reads as TGCAGTGCTAGAAGAGAGCCGTCGAACACTGAAGCTTTCTTT.

The chain uses TRBV7-9 and TRBJ2-3; D is uncertain. Germline values: CDR1 SEHNR, CDR2 FQNEAQ (reference sequence). Trimming took off 1 base at V and 2 bases at J, with 7 bases between the two ends. The CDR3 is made up of 14 amino acids. The CDR3 nucleotides are TGTGCCAGCAGCTTAGACGCCACCACAGATACGCAGTATTTT. Amino acid sequence: CASSLDATTDTQYF.